This T cell receptor beta chain was identified in a study of blood T cell repertoires in COVID-19. About the study: COVID-19 samples from acute and convalescent phases originated in the United States, Italy and Spain. T cells, B-cell-depleted T cells, or PBMCs supplied cDNA or gDNA.

CDR1 is DFQATT, CDR2 SNEGSKA, per germline (reference sequence). V gave up 3 bases and J gave up 5 bases, with 13 bases separating them. The CDR3 has 13 residues. Original data processing: Nucleated cell counts were estimated from reference gene primer amplification. The repertoire was sequenced with immunoSEQ multiplex PCR; TCRdb's copy has only in-frame clones and lacks some. V, J and clone size are taken as reported in that table, and D and trimming were inferred from the DNA itself. Here the sample spans 100,000 to 120,000 clones, around 85% being singletons. The origin of this receptor is a human donor in a cohort sampled during active COVID-19. The source material was peripheral blood. The V and J genes are TRBV20-1 and TRBJ1-2; D ambiguous. CDR3 amino acids: CSASNTLEYGYTF. The CDR3 nucleotides read TGCAGTGCTAGTAACACCCTAGAGTATGGCTACACCTTC.